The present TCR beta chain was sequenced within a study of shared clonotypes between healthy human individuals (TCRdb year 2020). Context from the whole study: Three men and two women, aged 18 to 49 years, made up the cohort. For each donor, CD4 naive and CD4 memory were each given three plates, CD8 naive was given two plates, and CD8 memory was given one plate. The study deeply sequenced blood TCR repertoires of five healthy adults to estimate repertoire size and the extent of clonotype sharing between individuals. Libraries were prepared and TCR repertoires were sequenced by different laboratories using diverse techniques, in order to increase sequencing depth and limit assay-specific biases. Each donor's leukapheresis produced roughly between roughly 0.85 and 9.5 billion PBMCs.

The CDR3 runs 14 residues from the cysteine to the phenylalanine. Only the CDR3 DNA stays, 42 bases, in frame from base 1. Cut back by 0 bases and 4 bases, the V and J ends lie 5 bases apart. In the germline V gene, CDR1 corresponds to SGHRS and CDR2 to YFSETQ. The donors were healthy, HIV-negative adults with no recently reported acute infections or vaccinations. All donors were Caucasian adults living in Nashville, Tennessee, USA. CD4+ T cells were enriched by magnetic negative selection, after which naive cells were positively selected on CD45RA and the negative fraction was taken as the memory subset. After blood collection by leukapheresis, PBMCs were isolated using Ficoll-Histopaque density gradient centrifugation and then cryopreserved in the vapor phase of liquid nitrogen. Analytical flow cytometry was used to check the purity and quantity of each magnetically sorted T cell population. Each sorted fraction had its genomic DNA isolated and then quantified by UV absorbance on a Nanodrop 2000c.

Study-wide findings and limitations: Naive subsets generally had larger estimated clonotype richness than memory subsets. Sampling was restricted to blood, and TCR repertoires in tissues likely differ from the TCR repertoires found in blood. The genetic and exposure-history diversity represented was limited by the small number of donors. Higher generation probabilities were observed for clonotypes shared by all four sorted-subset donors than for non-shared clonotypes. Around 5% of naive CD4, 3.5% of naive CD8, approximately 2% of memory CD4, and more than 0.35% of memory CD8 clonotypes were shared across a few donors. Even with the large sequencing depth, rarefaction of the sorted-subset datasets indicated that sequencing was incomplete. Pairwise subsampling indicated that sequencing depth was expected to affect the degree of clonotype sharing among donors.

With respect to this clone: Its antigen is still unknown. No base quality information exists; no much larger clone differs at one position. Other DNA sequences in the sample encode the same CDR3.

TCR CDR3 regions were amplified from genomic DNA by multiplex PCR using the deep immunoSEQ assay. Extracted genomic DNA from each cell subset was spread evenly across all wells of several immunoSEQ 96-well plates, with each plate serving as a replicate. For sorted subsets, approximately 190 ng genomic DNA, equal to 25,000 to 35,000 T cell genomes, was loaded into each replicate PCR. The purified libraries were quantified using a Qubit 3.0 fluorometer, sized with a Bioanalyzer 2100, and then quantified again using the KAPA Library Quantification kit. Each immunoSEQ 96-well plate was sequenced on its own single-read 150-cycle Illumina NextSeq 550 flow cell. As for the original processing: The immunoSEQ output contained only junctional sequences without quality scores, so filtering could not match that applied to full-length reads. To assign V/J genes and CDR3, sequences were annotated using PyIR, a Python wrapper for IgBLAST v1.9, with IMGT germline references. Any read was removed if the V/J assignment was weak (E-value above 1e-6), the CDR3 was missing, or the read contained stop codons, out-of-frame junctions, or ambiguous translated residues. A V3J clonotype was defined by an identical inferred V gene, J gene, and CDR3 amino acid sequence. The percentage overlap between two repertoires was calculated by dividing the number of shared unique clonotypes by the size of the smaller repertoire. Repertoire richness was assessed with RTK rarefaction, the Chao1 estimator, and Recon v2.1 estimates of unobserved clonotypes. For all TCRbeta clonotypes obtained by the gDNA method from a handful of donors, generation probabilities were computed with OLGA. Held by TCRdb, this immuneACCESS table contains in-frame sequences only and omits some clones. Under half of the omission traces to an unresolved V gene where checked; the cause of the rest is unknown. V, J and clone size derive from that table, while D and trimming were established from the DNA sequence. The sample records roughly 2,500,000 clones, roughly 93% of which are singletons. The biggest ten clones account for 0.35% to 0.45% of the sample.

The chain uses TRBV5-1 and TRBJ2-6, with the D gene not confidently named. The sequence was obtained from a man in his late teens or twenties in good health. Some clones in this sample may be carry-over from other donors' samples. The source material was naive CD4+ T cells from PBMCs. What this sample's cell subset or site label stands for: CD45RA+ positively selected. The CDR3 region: CASSLGLGANVLTF. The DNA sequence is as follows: TGCGCCAGCAGCTTGGGTCTCGGGGCCAACGTCCTGACTTTC.